This TCR beta chain originates from a study of blood T cells in healthy people across ages. About the research overall: About one barcoded beta molecule was captured per two T cells (by template switching).

A second PCR, run for about 7 to 11 cycles, used a sample-barcoded 5' primer plus a J-beta primer mix. Every molecule of cDNA carried a tag from a template-switch adaptor with 12 random nucleotides. Every sample gave at least 2.5 million paired-end reads containing CDR3. One entry per CDR3 protein results from TCRdb running MiXCR on the 5' RACE reads. The data hold around 990,000 distinct CDR3 sequences, with under 30% observed a single time. CDR1 is SNHLY and CDR2 is FYNNEI in the germline V gene. The CDR3 has 15 amino acids. The same data also contributed to another study, on T cells of mothers and their children. From that report: The study recruited a few healthy Caucasian mothers and their six children as donors.

The sequence derives from a girl aged 2 to 9 in good health. The chain employs TRBV2 and TRBJ2-5, with a possible D match to TRBD1 (6 bases). The DNA end favors TRBJ2-1, so the J call may be wrong. Sequenced input: blood. The CDR3: CASQAVVQGSNEQFF. The CDR3 DNA sequence: TGTGCCAGCCAAGCGGTAGTACAGGGAAGCAATGAGCAGTTCTTC.